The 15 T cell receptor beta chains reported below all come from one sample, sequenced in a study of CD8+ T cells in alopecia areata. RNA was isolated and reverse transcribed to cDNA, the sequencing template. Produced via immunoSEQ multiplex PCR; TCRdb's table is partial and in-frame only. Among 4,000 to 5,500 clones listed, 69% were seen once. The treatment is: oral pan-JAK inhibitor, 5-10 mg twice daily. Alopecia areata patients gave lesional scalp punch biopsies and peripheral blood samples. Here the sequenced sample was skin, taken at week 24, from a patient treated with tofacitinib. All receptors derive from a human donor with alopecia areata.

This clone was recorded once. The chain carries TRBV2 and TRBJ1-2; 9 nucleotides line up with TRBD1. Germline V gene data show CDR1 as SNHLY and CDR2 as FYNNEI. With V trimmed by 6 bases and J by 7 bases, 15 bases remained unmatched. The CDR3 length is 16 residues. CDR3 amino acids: CASRRPIGQGPGGYTF. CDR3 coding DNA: TGTGCCAGCAGAAGACCTATTGGACAGGGGCCTGGTGGCTACACCTTC.

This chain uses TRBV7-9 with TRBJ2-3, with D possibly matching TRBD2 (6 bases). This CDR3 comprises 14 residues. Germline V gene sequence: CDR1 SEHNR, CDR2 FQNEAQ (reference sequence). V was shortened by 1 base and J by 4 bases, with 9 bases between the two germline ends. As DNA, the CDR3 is TGTGCCAGCAGCTTAGTGGAGGGAGCAGATACGCAGTATTTT. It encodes CASSLVEGADTQYF.

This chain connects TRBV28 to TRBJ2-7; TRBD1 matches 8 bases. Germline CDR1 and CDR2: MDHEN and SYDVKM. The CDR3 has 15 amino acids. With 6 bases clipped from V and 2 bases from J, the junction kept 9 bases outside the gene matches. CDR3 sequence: CASSPTGTGAYEQYF. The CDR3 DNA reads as TGTGCCAGCAGCCCCACCGGGACAGGTGCCTACGAGCAGTACTTC. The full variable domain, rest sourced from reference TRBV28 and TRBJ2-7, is DVKVTQSSRYLVKRTGEKVFLECVQDMDHENMFWYRQDPGLGLRLIYFSYDVKMKEKGDIPEGYSVSREKKERFSLILESASTNQTSMYLCASSPTGTGAYEQYFGPGTRLTVT.

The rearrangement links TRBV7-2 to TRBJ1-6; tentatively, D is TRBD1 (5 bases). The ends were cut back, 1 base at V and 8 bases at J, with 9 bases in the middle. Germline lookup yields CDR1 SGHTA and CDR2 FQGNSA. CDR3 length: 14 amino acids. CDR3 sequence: CASSLETEYSPLHF. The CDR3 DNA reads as TGTGCCAGCAGCTTAGAGACAGAATATTCACCCCTCCACTTT.

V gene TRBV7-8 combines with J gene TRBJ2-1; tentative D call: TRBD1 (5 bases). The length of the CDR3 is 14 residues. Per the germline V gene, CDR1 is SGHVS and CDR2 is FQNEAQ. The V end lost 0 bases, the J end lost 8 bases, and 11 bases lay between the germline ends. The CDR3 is CASSLASGLDEQFF. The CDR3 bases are TGTGCCAGCAGCTTAGCGTCAGGGCTCGATGAGCAGTTCTTC. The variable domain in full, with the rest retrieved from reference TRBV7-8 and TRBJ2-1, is GAGVSQSPRYKVAKRGQDVALRCDPISGHVSLFWYQQALGQGPEFLTYFQNEAQLDKSGLPSDRFFAERPEGSVSTLKIQRTQQEDSAVYLCASSLASGLDEQFFGPGTRLTVL.

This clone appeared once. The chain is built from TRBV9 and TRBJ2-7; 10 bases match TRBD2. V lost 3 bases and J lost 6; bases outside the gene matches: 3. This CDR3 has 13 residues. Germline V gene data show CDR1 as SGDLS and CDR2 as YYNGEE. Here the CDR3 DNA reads TGTGCCAGCAGCGCTAGCGGGGGTGTCGAGCAGTACTTC. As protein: CASSASGGVEQYF.

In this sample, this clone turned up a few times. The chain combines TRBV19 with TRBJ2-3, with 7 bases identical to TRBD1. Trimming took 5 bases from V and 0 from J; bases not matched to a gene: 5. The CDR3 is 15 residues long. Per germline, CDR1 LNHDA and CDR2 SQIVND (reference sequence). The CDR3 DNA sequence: TGTGCCAGTAGTGTCACAGGGGATAGCACAGATACGCAGTATTTT. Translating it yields CASSVTGDSTDTQYF.

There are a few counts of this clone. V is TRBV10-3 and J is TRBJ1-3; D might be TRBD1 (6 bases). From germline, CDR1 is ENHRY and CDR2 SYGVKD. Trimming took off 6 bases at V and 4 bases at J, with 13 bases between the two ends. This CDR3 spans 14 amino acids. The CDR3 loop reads CAIRNWTDGNTIYF. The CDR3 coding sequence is TGTGCCATCAGAAACTGGACAGACGGAAACACCATATATTTT.

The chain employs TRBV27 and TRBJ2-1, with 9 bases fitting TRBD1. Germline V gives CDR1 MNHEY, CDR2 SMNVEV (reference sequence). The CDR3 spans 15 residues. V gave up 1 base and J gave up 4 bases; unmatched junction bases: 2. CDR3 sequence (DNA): TGTGCCAGCAGTTTATTACAGGGGGCTTACAATGAGCAGTTCTTC. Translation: CASSLLQGAYNEQFF.

CDR3 protein: CASRHGQETQYF. CDR3 bases: TGTGCCAGCCGACATGGGCAAGAGACCCAGTACTTC. The V gene is TRBV11-2, the J gene TRBJ2-5; no clear D gene. CDR3 length: 12 residues. The germline gives CDR1 SGHAT, CDR2 FQNNGV. Trimming shortened V by 8 bases and J by 2 bases, and 9 bases separated the two germline ends.

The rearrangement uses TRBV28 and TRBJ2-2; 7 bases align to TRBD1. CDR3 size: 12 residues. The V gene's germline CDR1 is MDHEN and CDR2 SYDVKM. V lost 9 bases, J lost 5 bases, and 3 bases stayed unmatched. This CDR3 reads CASGTATGELFF. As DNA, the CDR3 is TGTGCCAGTGGGACAGCGACCGGGGAGCTGTTTTTT.

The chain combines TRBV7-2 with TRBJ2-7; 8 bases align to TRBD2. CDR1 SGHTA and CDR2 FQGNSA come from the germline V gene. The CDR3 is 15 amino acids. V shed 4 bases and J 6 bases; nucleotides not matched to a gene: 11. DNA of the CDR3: TGTGCCAGCAGCTCCCCCGGGCGGACTAGCCGCGAGCAGTACTTC. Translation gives CASSSPGRTSREQYF.

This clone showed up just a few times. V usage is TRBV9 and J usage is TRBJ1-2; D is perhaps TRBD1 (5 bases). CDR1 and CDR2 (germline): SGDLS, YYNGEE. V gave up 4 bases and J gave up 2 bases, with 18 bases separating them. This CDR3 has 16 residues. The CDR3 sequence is CASSYYRDGSNYGYTF. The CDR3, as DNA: TGTGCCAGCAGCTATTACCGGGACGGTTCAAACTATGGCTACACCTTC.

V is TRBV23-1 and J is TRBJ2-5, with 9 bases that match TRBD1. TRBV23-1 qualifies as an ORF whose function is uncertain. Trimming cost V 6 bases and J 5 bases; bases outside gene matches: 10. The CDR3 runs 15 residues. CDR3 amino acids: CASSQTQGAWETQYF. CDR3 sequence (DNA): TGCGCCAGCAGCCAAACACAGGGGGCCTGGGAGACCCAGTACTTC.

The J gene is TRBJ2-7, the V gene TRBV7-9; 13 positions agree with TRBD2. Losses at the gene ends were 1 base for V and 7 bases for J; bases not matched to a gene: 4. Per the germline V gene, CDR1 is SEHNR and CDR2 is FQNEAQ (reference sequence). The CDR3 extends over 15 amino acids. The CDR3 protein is CASSLETSGGKEQYF. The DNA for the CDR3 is TGTGCCAGCAGCTTAGAGACTAGCGGGGGGAAGGAGCAGTACTTC.